The 2 T cell receptor beta chains below were found in one sample sequenced in a study of blood T cell repertoires in COVID-19. Only in-frame clones appear in the TCRdb table, and some are missing; sequencing was by immunoSEQ multiplex PCR. The sample lists around 140,000 clones, 84% occurring once. Material: PBMCs or T cells enriched from blood (not recorded which). The receptors derive from a man aged 50 to 60 in a cohort exposed to, infected with or recovered from COVID-19 (not recorded which).

The chain carries TRBV7-9 and TRBJ2-2; 7 bases are a match to TRBD1. With V trimmed by 5 bases and J by 6 bases, 6 bases remained unmatched. Germline V lookup: CDR1 SEHNR, CDR2 FQNEAQ (reference sequence). The CDR3 runs 14 residues. CDR3 bases: TGTGCCAGCAGCGGGACAGCAATCGCCGGGGAGCTGTTTTTT. This sequence encodes CASSGTAIAGELFF.

CDR3 in amino acids: CASSQDSAGVYTGELFF. CDR3 in DNA: TGCGCCAGCAGCCAAGATTCAGCGGGAGTATATACCGGGGAGCTGTTTTTT. This sequence joins TRBV4-1 and TRBJ2-2; 8 bases line up with TRBD2. The CDR3 runs 17 residues. Germline trimming cut 0 bases from V and 5 bases from J; bases unmatched to any gene: 8. Germline lookup yields CDR1 MGHRA and CDR2 YSYEKL.